A selection of T cell receptor beta chains follows, all from one sample in a study of T cell responses to AZD1222 COVID-19 vaccine. The protocol was immunoSEQ multiplex PCR, while the TCRdb copy is restricted to in-frame clones and leaves out a portion. The profile covers approximately 140,000 clones, with 85% to 95% appearing a single time and approximately 3% taken by the ten largest. Sequencing used peripheral blood, obtained on day 0 of AZD1222 vaccination. These receptors all stem from an adult in good health. CDR3s include the opening cysteine and the closing phenylalanine or tryptophan. Fields, in order: CDR3 DNA, CDR3 protein, J gene, D gene, V gene, clone size. The D gene is left open where the match is weak. Not all rows give a size; the values are once, few, many and, for expanded clones, a class.

TGTGCCAGCAGCTTATTAGCGGGAGCTTCCACAGATACGCAGTATTTT	CASSLLAGASTDTQYF	TRBJ2-3	TRBD2	TRBV5-4	-
TGTGGAAAACTAGCGGGGGTGCGCGAGCAGTACTTC	CGKLAGVREQYF	TRBJ2-7	TRBD2	TRBV19	-
TGTGCCAGCAGGGGGACCGGGACTAGTACGTTCTTC	CASRGTGTSTFF	TRBJ2-1	TRBD2	TRBV7-3	-
TGTGCCAGCAGTTTGTGGCGCGGGGAGAACACCGGGGAGCTGTTTTTT	CASSLWRGENTGELFF	TRBJ2-2	-	TRBV27	-
TGTGCCAGCAGCTGGACGGATAACTATGGCTACACCTTC	CASSWTDNYGYTF	TRBJ1-2	-	TRBV5-6	-
TGTGCCAGCAGGTCACTCGGCTCACCCCTCCACTTT	CASRSLGSPLHF	TRBJ1-6	-	TRBV6-5	-
TGTGCCGGGGGGACCCGCGGCTACACCTTC	CAGGTRGYTF	TRBJ1-2	-	TRBV2	-
TGTGCCAGCCGTACCGACCCCCATGGCTACACCTTC	CASRTDPHGYTF	TRBJ1-2	-	TRBV28	-
TGTGCCAGCAGCTTAGTGCTCGTGGGCAATGAGCAGTTCTTC	CASSLVLVGNEQFF	TRBJ2-1	-	TRBV7-9	-
TGTGCCAGCAGTCTTGGACTAGAGACAGATACGCAGTATTTT	CASSLGLETDTQYF	TRBJ2-3	TRBD2	TRBV6-2/TRBV6-3	once
TGTGCCAGTCGGGGTAGAACAGGGGACCAGCCCCAGCATTTT	CASRGRTGDQPQHF	TRBJ1-5	TRBD1	TRBV2	-
TGCAGCATAACGACAGGGGCGCAAGAAAAACTGTTTTTT	CSITTGAQEKLFF	TRBJ1-4	TRBD1	TRBV29-1	-
TGTGCCAGCAGACCAGGACAGGGGGAGTACGAGCAGTACTTC	CASRPGQGEYEQYF	TRBJ2-7	TRBD1	TRBV27	-
TGTGCCAGCAGTTTGGGCGCCGACGAGCAGTACTTC	CASSLGADEQYF	TRBJ2-7	-	TRBV6-2/TRBV6-3	-
TGTGCCAGCAGCTTAGGGACCGTGACAGATACGCAGTATTTT	CASSLGTVTDTQYF	TRBJ2-3	-	TRBV7-2	-
TGCGCCAGCAGCCGCACCGGGACATTGGGTGGCTACACCTTC	CASSRTGTLGGYTF	TRBJ1-2	-	TRBV4-1	once
TGCGCCAGCAGCTTTTTCTGGTACGAGCAGGGGGACGAGCAGTACTTC	CASSFFWYEQGDEQYF	TRBJ2-7	TRBD1	TRBV5-1	-
TGCGCCAGCAGTGGGGCAGGGGTAGATACGCAGTATTTT	CASSGAGVDTQYF	TRBJ2-3	-	TRBV10-1	-
TGTGCCAGCAGTCGTTCCGGGGACGCTGGAAACACCATATATTTT	CASSRSGDAGNTIYF	TRBJ1-3	-	TRBV6-6	-
TGCGCCAGCAGCCACCCTGGGGGCACAGATACGCAGTATTTT	CASSHPGGTDTQYF	TRBJ2-3	-	TRBV4-1	-
TGTGCCAGCAGCTTAGGGGGTAGGGCCCCAGATACGCAGTATTTT	CASSLGGRAPDTQYF	TRBJ2-3	-	TRBV11-3	-
TGTGCCAGCAGCCCGCGGCGGGCTGGCAATCAGCCCCAGCATTTT	CASSPRRAGNQPQHF	TRBJ1-5	-	TRBV7-2	few
TGTGCCAGTATTCCCTGGGGGACCGAGGAGGGCTACACCTTC	CASIPWGTEEGYTF	TRBJ1-2	-	TRBV19	-
TGTGCCAGCAGCTTAGGGGCGGGTGGGACGGTACAAGAGACCCAGTACTTC	CASSLGAGGTVQETQYF	TRBJ2-5	-	TRBV11-2	-
TGTGCCAGCAGTTGGAGGTGGAGGGTAGAGACCCAGTACTTC	CASSWRWRVETQYF	TRBJ2-5	-	TRBV28	-
TGTGCCAGCAGCTTAAGGGACAGGGGGCACGGCTACACCTTC	CASSLRDRGHGYTF	TRBJ1-2	TRBD1	TRBV13	-
TGCGCCAGCAGCTTCCTAGCGGGGACCTACGAGCAGTACTTC	CASSFLAGTYEQYF	TRBJ2-7	TRBD2	TRBV5-1	once
TGTGCCACCAGTCGACGGGGCGCCCAAGAGACCCAGTACTTC	CATSRRGAQETQYF	TRBJ2-5	-	TRBV15	-
TGTGCCAGCAGCAATTCCCCGGGGAGCGGGAGTTCGTCAGATACGCAGTATTTT	CASSNSPGSGSSSDTQYF	TRBJ2-3	-	TRBV21-1	-
TGTGCCAGCAGTCCCTTTTTGACCGTCTTTGGCACAGATACGCAGTATTTT	CASSPFLTVFGTDTQYF	TRBJ2-3	-	TRBV27	-
TGCGCCAGCAGCTTGGCGACAGGGGGCGAGCAGTACTTC	CASSLATGGEQYF	TRBJ2-7	TRBD1	TRBV5-1	-
TGCGCCAGCAGTGGGGGCGAGCAGTACTTC	CASSGGEQYF	TRBJ2-7	-	TRBV10-2	-
TGTGCCAGTAGGCCTGGGACAGGGGGCAACTATGGCTACACCTTC	CASRPGTGGNYGYTF	TRBJ1-2	TRBD1	TRBV19	-
TGTGCCATCAGGGGATCCATGGAAACTGAAGCTTTCTTT	CAIRGSMETEAFF	TRBJ1-1	-	TRBV10-3	-
TGCAGTGCCCAAGAAGGGTACGAGCAGTACTTC	CSAQEGYEQYF	TRBJ2-7	-	TRBV20-1	-
TGTGCCAGCAGCCTGGAAGGAGCGGGGGGCCGTGGGAACCAAGAGACCCAGTACTTC	CASSLEGAGGRGNQETQYF	TRBJ2-5	TRBD2	TRBV28	-
TGTGCCAGCAGCCAAGATTCGGGGGACATCTATGGCTACACCTTC	CASSQDSGDIYGYTF	TRBJ1-2	-	TRBV4-2	-
TGTGCCAGCAGCTTGGGCCGCGGGGGCGGAAAAGAGACCCAGTACTTC	CASSLGRGGGKETQYF	TRBJ2-5	-	TRBV5-8	-
TGTGCCAGCAGTCCTATGGCTGAAGCTTTCTTT	CASSPMAEAFF	TRBJ1-1	-	TRBV7-9	once
TGTGCCAGCAGCGCCCTAGACAGACCCAACGAGCAGTACTTC	CASSALDRPNEQYF	TRBJ2-7	-	TRBV9	-
TGCGCCAGCAGTGTTGATACTGAAGCTTTCTTT	CASSVDTEAFF	TRBJ1-1	-	TRBV5-1	-
TGTGCCAGTAGTGCGGTGGGCGTTGGGCAGCCCCAGCATTTT	CASSAVGVGQPQHF	TRBJ1-5	-	TRBV19	-
TGTGCCAGCACCGTCAGGGGCGTTAACTATGGCTACACCTTC	CASTVRGVNYGYTF	TRBJ1-2	-	TRBV28	-
TGTGCCAGCAGGGAAGTTAATTTTGGGGCCAACGTCCTGACTTTC	CASREVNFGANVLTF	TRBJ2-6	-	TRBV27	-
TGTGCCAGTACTGCCTGGGGTGAAGCTTTCTTT	CASTAWGEAFF	TRBJ1-1	-	TRBV19	-
TGTGCCAGTGGTCGGTGGGCGAATGGCTACACCTTC	CASGRWANGYTF	TRBJ1-2	-	TRBV28	-
TGTGCCAGCAGCGTAGCGGCTAAAGCAGATACGCAGTATTTT	CASSVAAKADTQYF	TRBJ2-3	-	TRBV9	-
TGTGCCAGCAGCCAAGTTGGGGGGGAACTGGCTTTCTTT	CASSQVGGELAFF	TRBJ1-1	-	TRBV3-1/TRBV3-2	-
TGTGCCAGCAGCTTAGGAACAGCCGGGGGCAATCAGCCCCAGCATTTT	CASSLGTAGGNQPQHF	TRBJ1-5	-	TRBV11-3	few
TGTGCCAGCAGCCAATTTTCGGGACTGCCCTCTGGAAACACCATATATTTT	CASSQFSGLPSGNTIYF	TRBJ1-3	-	TRBV14	-
TGTGCCAGCAGCCCGGGACAGGGAAGCTACACCTTC	CASSPGQGSYTF	TRBJ1-2	TRBD1	TRBV11-3	-
TGTGCCGGTCGGGTCGGGCCCGTTGGAGTCCACGAGCAGTACTTC	CAGRVGPVGVHEQYF	TRBJ2-7	-	TRBV19	once
TGCAGTGCTCCCCCCTTTGGCTACACCTTC	CSAPPFGYTF	TRBJ1-2	-	TRBV20-1	-
TGTGCCAGCAGCCCCCAAAGGGGTGAAATGAACACTGAAGCTTTCTTT	CASSPQRGEMNTEAFF	TRBJ1-1	-	TRBV4-2	-
TGTGCCATCAGTGTTGGGGGACAGGGGAACACTGAAGCTTTCTTT	CAISVGGQGNTEAFF	TRBJ1-1	TRBD1	TRBV10-3	-